Listed below are T cell receptor beta chains from one sample, sequenced in a study of T cell repertoires in cytomegalovirus infection. MiXCR was run by TCRdb on the reads, yielding one entry per CDR3 protein. Here the sample spans about 320,000 distinct CDR3 sequences, approximately 9.5% being singletons. Sequencing used PBMCs. The receptors come from a human donor in good health (CMV status not recorded). Some clones in this sample may be carry-over from other donors' samples. Each CDR3 is given with its conserved first and last residue. The D gene is left open where the match is weak. Size values are once, few and many counts, or a class for expanded clones, and some rows have none.

TRBJ2-1 TRBV27 - few TGTGCCAGCAGTTCCCTAGCGGAACGAGGGGGCAATGAGCAGTTCTTC CASSSLAERGGNEQFF
TRBJ2-7 TRBV7-2 - few TGTGCCAGCAGCACCTGGAGCGGGGACAGCTCCTACGAGCAGTACTTC CASSTWSGDSSYEQYF
TRBJ2-3 TRBV6-1 TRBD2 - TGTGCCAGCGCAGATTCACTAGCGGGCGGCATGCATTTT CASADSLAGGMHF
TRBJ2-7 TRBV7-8 TRBD2 many TGTGCCAGCAGCTTAGGTATCACGAGACTAGCGGACTACGAGCAGTACTTC CASSLGITRLADYEQYF
TRBJ1-2 TRBV7-9 - many TGTGCCAGCAGCTTAGACAGGACTGGCTACACCTTC CASSLDRTGYTF
TRBJ1-3 TRBV6-5 TRBD1 - TGTGCCAGCAGTACCCGGACAGGCATACAGATTGGAAACACCATATATTTT CASSTRTGIQIGNTIYF
TRBJ2-6 TRBV4-3 - many TGCGCCAGCAGCCAAGACAGGGACGCTGGGGCCAACGTCCTGACTTTC CASSQDRDAGANVLTF
TRBJ1-2 TRBV7-2 - many TGTGCCAGCAGCTCCCCCCCTGGGGGGACCCCGCATGGCTACACCTTC CASSSPPGGTPHGYTF
TRBJ1-3 TRBV7-2 - - TGTGCCAGCAGCTTAGGTGGCCTTACGTTAGGCACCATATATTTT CASSLGGLTLGTIYF
TRBJ2-7 TRBV28 - few TGTGCCAGCAGTTTGACAGTCTCGGCCTACGAGCAGTACTTC CASSLTVSAYEQYF
TRBJ1-3 TRBV20-1 - many TGCAGTGCTGACAGCCTGACCTCTGGAAACACCATATATTTT CSADSLTSGNTIYF
TRBJ2-3 TRBV10-3 TRBD2 - TGTGCCATCAAATTGACTAGCCTAATCACAGATACGCAGTATTTT CAIKLTSLITDTQYF
TRBJ2-1 TRBV29-1 TRBD2 many TGCAGCGTTGGACGGGTTTTGGCGGGAGTCATCAATGAGCAGTTCTTC CSVGRVLAGVINEQFF
TRBJ2-3 TRBV7-6 - many TGTGCCAGCAGCTTAAACCCGCGCACCGATACGCAGTATTTT CASSLNPRTDTQYF